The sequence of this T cell receptor (beta chain) was determined in a study of shared clonotypes between healthy human individuals. In the naive CD8 group, cells lacked CD45RO and were positively selected for CCR7, so terminally differentiated effector memory CD45RA+ cells were left out. Trimming took off 6 bases at V and 3 bases at J, with 26 bases between the two ends. The CDR3 contains 18 residues. CDR1 and CDR2 from the germline V gene are KGHSH and LQKENI. Assay: immunoSEQ multiplex PCR; the TCRdb copy retains only in-frame clones and omits some. The sample yields about 2.1 million clones, 80% to 95% seen once.

The gene calls are TRBV18 and TRBJ1-1; D is undetermined. This clonotype originated in a man aged 18 to 29 in good health. Some clones in this sample may be carry-over from other donors' samples. The source material was naive CD8+ T cells from PBMCs. The CDR3 is CASSPNPFEAFFDTEAFF. The DNA of the CDR3 is TGTGCCAGCTCCCCGAACCCCTTCGAGGCGTTCTTCGACACTGAAGCTTTCTTT. The variable domain in full, completed from reference TRBV18 and TRBJ1-1, reads NAGVMQNPRHLVRRRGQEARLRCSPMKGHSHVYWYRQLPEEGLKFMVYLQKENIIDESGMPKERFSAEFPKEGPSILRIQQVVRGDSAAYFCASSPNPFEAFFDTEAFFGQGTRLTVV.